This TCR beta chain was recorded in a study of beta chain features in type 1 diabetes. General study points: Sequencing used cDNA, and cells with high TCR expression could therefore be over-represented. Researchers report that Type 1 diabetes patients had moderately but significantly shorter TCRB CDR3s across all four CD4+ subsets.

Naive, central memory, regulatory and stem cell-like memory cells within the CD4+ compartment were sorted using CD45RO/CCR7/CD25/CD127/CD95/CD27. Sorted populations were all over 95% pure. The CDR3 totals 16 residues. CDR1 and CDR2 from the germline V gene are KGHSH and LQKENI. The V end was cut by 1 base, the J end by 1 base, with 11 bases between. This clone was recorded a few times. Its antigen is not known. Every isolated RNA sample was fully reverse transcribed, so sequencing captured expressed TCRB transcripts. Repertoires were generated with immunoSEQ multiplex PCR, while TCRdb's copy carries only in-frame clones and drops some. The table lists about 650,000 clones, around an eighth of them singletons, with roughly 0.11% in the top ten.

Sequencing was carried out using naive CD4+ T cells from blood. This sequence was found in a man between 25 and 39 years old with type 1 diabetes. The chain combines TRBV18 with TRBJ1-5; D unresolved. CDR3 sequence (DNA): TGTGCCAGCTCACCACGAGGTGGTGGGAGCAATCAGCCCCAGCATTTT. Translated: CASSPRGGGSNQPQHF.